This TCR beta chain was obtained from a study of T cell repertoires in cytomegalovirus infection. The V and J ends lost 7 bases and 5 bases respectively, with 9 bases between them. CDR3 length equals 11 residues. Germline assignment: CDR1 DFQATT and CDR2 SNEGSKA (reference sequence). TCRdb reanalysed the reads using MiXCR and keeps one entry per CDR3 protein. The sample lists 300,000 or so distinct CDR3 sequences, around a quarter seen once, with about 14% in the top ten. With regard to this clonotype: Its target is unknown.

The receptor was derived from a human donor in good health (CMV status not recorded). Some clones in this sample may be carry-over from other donors' samples. The source was cultured PBMCs, collected from culture after CMV antigen stimulation. The gene calls are TRBV20-1 and TRBJ2-1; maybe TRBD2 (5 bases). The CDR3 protein is CSGGYNNEQFF. DNA of the CDR3: TGCAGTGGAGGGTACAACAATGAGCAGTTCTTC.